This TCR beta chain was found in a study of cytomegalovirus exposure and HLA in healthy donors. Findings of the study overall: In a later analysis, HLA-associated beta chains showed higher expansion and lower generation probabilities than comparable chains.

PCR involved 60 Vbeta and 13 Jbeta primers. Measured with immunoSEQ multiplex PCR; TCRdb has only the in-frame clones, and not every one. The sample lists around 150,000 clones; about 85% were seen once. This clone has just a few counts. No antigen is known for it. Germline CDR1 MNHNY, CDR2 SVGAGI (reference sequence). CDR3 length: 13 amino acids. V was shortened by 6 bases and J by 4 bases, with 9 bases between the two germline ends. The receptor comes from a man in his late teens or twenties in good health and CMV-seronegative. Sequences were obtained from PBMCs. V and J are TRBV6-6 and TRBJ2-2, with D perhaps TRBD2 (5 bases). Here the CDR3 DNA reads TGTGCCAGCAGGGCAGCGGTCACCGGGGAGCTGTTTTTT. Translation: CASRAAVTGELFF.